This TCR beta chain was captured by sequencing in a study of CD8 T cells in Susac syndrome. Study conclusions and caveats: By the study's own acknowledgment, its TCR sequencing and HLA analysis included relatively few individuals.

TEMRA cells were FACS-enriched, with CD8+ and CD4+ T cells isolated negatively. As to this clonotype: Its antigen is undetermined.

Random hexamers were used to reverse transcribe the RNA input (about 0.5 to 1 ug). Each CDR3 protein gets one entry after TCRdb re-called the immunoSEQ multiplex PCR reads with MiXCR. The repertoire has over 300,000 distinct CDR3 sequences, roughly nine tenths of them found once; the top ten carry around 0.07%. The CDR3 extends over 15 amino acids. Trimming removed 6 bases at V and 0 bases at J, with 15 bases between. Germline CDR1 is SNHLY and CDR2 is FYNNEI. The TCR comes from a human donor with multiple sclerosis. The source material was CD4+ T cells from PBMCs. The gene calls are TRBV2 and TRBJ2-7; TRBD1 or TRBD2 may be the D gene (5 bases each). DNA of the CDR3: TGTGCCAGCAGGGGGGAGAGGGGATACTCCTACGAGCAGTACTTC. Its translation is CASRGERGYSYEQYF.